This T cell receptor beta chain was profiled in a study of blood T cells in healthy people across ages. Alongside a J-beta primer mix, a sample-barcoded 5' primer served in a second PCR lasting roughly 7 to 11 cycles. One entry per CDR3 protein, called by TCRdb with MiXCR from the 5' RACE reads. This sample carries approximately 900,000 distinct CDR3 sequences, 48% of them seen once, and the ten largest clones take 10% to 15%. The CDR3 is 19 residues long. Trimming pared 4 bases from V and 2 bases from J, leaving 21 bases between. Germline V gene sequence: CDR1 LGHDT, CDR2 YNNKEL (reference sequence).

V is TRBV3-1 and J is TRBJ2-6; no definite D call. The clonotype originates from a man aged 30-40 years in good health. The specimen was blood. The DNA for the CDR3 is TGTGCCAGCAGCCCCCTGCTTTTGGCAGGTAGCCCTGGGGCCAACGTCCTGACTTTC. Protein sequence: CASSPLLLAGSPGANVLTF.